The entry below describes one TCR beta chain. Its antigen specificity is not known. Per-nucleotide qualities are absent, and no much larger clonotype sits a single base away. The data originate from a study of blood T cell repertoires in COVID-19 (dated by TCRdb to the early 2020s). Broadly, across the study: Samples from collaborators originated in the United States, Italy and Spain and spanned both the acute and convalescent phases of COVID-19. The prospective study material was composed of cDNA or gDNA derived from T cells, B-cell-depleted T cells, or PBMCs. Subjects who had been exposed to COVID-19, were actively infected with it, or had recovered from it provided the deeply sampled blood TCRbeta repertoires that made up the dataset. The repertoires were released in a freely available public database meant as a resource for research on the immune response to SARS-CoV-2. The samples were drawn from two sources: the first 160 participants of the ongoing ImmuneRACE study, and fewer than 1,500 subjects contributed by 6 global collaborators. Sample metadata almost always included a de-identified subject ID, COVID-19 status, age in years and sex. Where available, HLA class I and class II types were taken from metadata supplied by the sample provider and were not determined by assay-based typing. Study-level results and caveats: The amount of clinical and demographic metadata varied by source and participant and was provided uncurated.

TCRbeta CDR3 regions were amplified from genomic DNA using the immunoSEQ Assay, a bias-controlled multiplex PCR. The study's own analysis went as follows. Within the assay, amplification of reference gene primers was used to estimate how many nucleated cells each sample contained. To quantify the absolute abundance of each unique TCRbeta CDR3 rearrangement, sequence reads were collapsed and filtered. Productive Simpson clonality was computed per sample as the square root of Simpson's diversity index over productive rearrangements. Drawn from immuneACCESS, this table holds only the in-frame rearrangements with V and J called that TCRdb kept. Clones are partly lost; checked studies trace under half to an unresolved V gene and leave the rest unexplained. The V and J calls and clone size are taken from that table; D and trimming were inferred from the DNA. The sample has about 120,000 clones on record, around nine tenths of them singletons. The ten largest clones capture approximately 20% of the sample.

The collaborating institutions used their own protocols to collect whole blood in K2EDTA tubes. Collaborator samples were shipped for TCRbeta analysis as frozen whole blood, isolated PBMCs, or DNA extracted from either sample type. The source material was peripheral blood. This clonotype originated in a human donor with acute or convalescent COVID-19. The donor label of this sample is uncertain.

The nucleotides are TGCGCCAGCCGAGGGACAGGCCAGGAGACCCAGTACTTC. Its protein is CASRGTGQETQYF. This sequence uses TRBV10-1 and TRBJ2-5, with 8 middle bases fitting TRBD1. CDR3 length: 13 amino acids, cysteine to phenylalanine. Of the read, only the CDR3 DNA is kept; its 39 bases are in frame from base 1. From V the trimming removes 8 bases and from J it removes 5 bases, while the gene matches leave 7 bases of the junction unaccounted for. CDR1 WNHNN and CDR2 SYGVQD are derived from the germline V gene (reference sequence).